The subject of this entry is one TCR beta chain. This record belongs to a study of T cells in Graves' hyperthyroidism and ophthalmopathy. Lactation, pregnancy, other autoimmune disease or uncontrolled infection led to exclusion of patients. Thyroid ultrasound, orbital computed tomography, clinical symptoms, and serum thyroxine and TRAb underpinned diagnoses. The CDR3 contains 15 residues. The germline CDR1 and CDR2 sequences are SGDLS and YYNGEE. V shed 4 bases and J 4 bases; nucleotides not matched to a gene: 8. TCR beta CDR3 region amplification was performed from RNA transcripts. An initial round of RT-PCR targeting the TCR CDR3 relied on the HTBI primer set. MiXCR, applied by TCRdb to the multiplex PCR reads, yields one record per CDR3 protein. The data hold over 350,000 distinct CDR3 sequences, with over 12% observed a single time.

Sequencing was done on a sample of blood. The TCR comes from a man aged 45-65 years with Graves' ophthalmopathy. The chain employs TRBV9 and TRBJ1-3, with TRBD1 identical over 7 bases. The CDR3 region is CASSSRTGYGNTIYF. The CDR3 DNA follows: TGTGCCAGCAGCTCCCGGACAGGATACGGAAACACCATATATTTT.